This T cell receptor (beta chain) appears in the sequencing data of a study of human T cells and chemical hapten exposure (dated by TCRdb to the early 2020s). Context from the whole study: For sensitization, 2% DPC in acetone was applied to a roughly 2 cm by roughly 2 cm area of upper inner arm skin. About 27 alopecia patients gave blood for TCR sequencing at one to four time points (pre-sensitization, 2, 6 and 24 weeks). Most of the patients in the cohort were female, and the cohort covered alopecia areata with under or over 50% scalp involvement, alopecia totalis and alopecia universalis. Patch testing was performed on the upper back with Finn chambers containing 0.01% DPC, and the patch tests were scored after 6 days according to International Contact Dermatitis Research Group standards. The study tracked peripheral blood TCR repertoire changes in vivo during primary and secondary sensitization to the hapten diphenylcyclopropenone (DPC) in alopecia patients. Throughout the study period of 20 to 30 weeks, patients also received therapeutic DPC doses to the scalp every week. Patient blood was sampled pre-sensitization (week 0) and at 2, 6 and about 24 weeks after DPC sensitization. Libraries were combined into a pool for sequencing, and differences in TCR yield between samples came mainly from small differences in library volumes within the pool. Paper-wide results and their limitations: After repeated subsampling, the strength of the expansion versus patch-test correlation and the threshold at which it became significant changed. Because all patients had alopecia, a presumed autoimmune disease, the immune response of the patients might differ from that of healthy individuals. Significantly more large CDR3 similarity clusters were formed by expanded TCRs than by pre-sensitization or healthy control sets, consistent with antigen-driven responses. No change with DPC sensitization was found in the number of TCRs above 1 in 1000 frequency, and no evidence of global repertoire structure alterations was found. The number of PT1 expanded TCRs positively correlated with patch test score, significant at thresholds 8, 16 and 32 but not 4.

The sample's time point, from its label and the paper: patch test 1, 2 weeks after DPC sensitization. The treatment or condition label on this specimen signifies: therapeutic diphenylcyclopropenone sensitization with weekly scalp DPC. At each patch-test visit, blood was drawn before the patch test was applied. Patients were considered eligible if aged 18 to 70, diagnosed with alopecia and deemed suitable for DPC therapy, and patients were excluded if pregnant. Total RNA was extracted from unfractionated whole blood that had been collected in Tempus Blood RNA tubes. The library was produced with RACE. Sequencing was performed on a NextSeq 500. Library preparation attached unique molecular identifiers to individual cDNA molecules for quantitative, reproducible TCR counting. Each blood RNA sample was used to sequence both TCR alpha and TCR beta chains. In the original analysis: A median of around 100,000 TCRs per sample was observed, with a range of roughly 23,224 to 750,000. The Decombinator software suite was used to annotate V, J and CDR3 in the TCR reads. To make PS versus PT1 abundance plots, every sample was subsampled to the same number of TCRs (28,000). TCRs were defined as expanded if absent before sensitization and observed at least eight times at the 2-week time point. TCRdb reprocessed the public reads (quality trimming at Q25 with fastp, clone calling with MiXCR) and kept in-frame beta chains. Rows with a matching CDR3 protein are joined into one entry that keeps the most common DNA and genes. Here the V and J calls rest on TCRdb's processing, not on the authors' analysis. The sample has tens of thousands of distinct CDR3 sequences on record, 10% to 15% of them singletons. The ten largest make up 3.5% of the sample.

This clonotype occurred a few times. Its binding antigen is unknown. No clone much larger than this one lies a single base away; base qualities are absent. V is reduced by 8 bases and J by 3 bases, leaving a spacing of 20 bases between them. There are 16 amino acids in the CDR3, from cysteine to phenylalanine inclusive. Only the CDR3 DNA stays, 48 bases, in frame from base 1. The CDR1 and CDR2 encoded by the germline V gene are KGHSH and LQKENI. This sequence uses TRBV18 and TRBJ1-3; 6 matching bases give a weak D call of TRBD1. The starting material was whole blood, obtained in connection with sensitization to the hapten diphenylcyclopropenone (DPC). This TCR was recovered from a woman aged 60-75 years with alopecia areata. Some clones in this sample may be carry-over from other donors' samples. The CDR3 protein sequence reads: CASRRGTGPFGNTIYF. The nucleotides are TGTGCCAGCCGCCGGGGAACAGGGCCGTTTGGAAACACCATATATTTT.